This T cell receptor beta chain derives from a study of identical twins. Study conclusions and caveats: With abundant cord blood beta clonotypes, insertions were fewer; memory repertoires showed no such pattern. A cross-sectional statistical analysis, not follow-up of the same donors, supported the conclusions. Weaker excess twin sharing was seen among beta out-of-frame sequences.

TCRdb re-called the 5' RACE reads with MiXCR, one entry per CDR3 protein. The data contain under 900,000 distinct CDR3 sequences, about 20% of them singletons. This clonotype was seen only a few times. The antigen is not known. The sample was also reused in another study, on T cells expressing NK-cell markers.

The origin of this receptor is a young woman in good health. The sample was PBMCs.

The DNA for the CDR3 is TGCGCCAGCAGCTTGGGGACAGTCTCTGGAAACACCATATATTTT. This codes for CASSLGTVSGNTIYF. This rearrangement joins TRBV5-1 to TRBJ1-3; TRBD1 is a possible D gene (6 bases). Trimming took off 0 bases at V and 0 bases at J, with 7 bases between the two ends. Germline-derived CDR1 and CDR2 are SGHRS and YFSETQ. There are 15 residues in the CDR3.